This T cell receptor beta chain was sequenced in a study of vaccination effects on CD4 cells after COVID-19 (dated by TCRdb to between 2022 and 2023). Turning to the overall study: Each participant received two doses of an mRNA SARS-CoV-2 vaccine, either BNT162b2 or mRNA-1273. SARS-CoV-2 spike-specific CD4+ TCR repertoires were compared before and after mRNA vaccination in COVID-19 convalescent patients and in infection-naive vaccine recipients. Altogether, some 11 COVID-19 convalescent patients and 4 SARS-CoV-2-naive healthy vaccine recipients made up the full study. In a couple of convalescent patients, pre-vaccine samples were collected 16 days and one week ahead of the first dose, 142 and 148 days after COVID-19 diagnosis. The Oncomine TCR Beta short-read assay on an Illumina iSeq 100 was used to sequence cultures from other donors in the study. The full study reports these points: The study was limited by a small number of convalescent patients, and early post-infection timepoints were lacking. For convalescent patients, new clones induced by the vaccine made up most of the post-vaccine spike-reactive repertoire, and these new clones were largely distinct from the clones induced by infection. Both infection-induced and vaccine-induced clones contracted markedly at late post-vaccination timepoints, which is consistent with waning T cell responses.

Library creation used the immunoSEQ multiplex PCR assay. DNA from the cultured and isolated CD4+ T cells underwent TCR beta CDR3 sequencing. On the authors' methods: Non-productive TCR sequences were discarded, and reads were trimmed to the CDR3 region, with only CDR3s of 7 or more amino acids retained. The MANAFEST web app was used to pick out antigen-specific clonotypes by comparing their expansion in peptide wells with that in reference cultures. To be called positive, a clone needed expansion at FDR<0.05 compared with the reference and with all other wells, an odds ratio greater than 5, and a frequency greater than 0.1% in two replicate wells. A clonotype was defined as cross-reactive if the clonotype was significantly expanded both in SARS-CoV-2 spike wells and in at least one common cold coronavirus spike condition. CDR3 similarity was assessed by Levenshtein distance with the stringdist R package, and unrooted trees were built with ape in R 3.6.1. Entries here come from immuneACCESS through TCRdb and include only in-frame sequences with V and J called. Some clones fail to appear in such tables; in the studies checked, an unresolved V gene covers under half of the shortfall, and the cause of the remainder is unknown. The V and J calls and clone size were taken over from that table, and D and trimming were inferred from the DNA. The sample table holds some 40,000 clones, of which approximately 78% were seen once. 15% to 20% of the sample belongs to the ten largest clones.

About this clone itself: Its antigen target is currently unknown. No much larger clone exists at a distance of one base, and base qualities are not known.

From cysteine to phenylalanine, the CDR3 is 13 amino acids long. The retained sequence is limited to the CDR3, 39 bases, with the frame set at the first base. The trim is 4 bases for V and 3 bases for J, with a gap of 5 bases between the germline ends. CDR1 and CDR2 are read off the germline V gene as SGDLS and YYNGEE. In the ViraFEST assay, PBMC were stimulated with viral peptide pools, and TCR sequencing was then used to find antigen-specific CD4+ T cell clonotypes based on their expansion. After around 11 days of culture, CD4+ T cells were isolated with the EasySep CD4+ T cell isolation kit. PCR-confirmed SARS-CoV-2 infection had occurred in convalescent patients between March and December 2020, before the Alpha, Beta and Delta variants emerged in the United States. Some 2 million PBMC per well were cultured in IMDM with roughly 5% human AB serum, 10 IU/ml IL-2 and gentamicin, plus 10 ug/ml peptides. Half of the culture medium was replaced with fresh IL-2-containing medium on days 3 and 7. Each peptide stimulation condition was cultured in triplicate wells unless otherwise noted. Using Ficoll-Paque Plus gradient centrifugation, PBMC were separated from whole blood and then either used fresh or cryopreserved at -140C. The spike proteins of SARS-CoV-2 and of the common cold coronaviruses HCoV-NL63, HCoV-OC43 and HCoV-229E were spanned by overlapping peptide pools. Genomic DNA was extracted from cultured CD4+ T cells with the QIAamp micro DNA kit.

Sample: CD4+ T cells from PBMCs cultured with HCoV-NL63 spike peptides, taken before COVID-19 vaccination. What the cell subset or site label conveys for this sample: HCoV-NL63 spike overlapping peptide pool stimulation. Recombination connected TRBV9 to TRBJ2-6; the D gene identity is not certain. This receptor was taken from a human donor who had a prior SARS-CoV-2 infection. The DNA sequence is given as TGTGCCAGCAGCTTGGTTGGGGCCAACGTCCTGACTTTC. This yields the protein CASSLVGANVLTF.